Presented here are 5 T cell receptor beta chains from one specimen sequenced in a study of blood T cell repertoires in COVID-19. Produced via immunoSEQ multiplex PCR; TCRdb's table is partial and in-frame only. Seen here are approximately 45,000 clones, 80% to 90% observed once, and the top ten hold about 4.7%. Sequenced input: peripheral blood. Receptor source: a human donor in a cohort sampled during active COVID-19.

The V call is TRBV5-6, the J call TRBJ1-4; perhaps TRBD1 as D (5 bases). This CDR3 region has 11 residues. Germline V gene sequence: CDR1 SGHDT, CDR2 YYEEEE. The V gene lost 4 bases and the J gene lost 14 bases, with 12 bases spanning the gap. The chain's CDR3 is CASSVQDTLFF. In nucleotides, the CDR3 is TGTGCCAGCAGCGTTCAGGACACGCTGTTTTTT.

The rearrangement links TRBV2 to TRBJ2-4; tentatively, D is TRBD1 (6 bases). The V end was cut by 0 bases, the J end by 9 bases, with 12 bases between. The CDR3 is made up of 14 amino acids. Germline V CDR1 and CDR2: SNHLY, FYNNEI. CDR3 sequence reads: CASSEALQGFIQYF. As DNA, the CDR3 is TGTGCCAGCAGTGAAGCGCTACAGGGATTCATTCAGTACTTC.

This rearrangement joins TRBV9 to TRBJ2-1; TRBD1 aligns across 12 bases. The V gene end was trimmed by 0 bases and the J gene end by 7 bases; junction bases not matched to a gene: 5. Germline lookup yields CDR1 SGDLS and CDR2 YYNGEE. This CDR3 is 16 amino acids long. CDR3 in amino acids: CASSVAGTGGLNEQFF. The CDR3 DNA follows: TGTGCCAGCAGCGTAGCGGGGACAGGGGGCCTAAATGAGCAGTTCTTC.

The CDR3 here is CASSIASGTAYNEQFF. The CDR3 DNA reads TGTGCCAGTAGTATCGCGAGCGGGACCGCCTACAATGAGCAGTTCTTC. The genes are TRBV19 and TRBJ2-1; 7 nucleotides line up with TRBD2. This CDR3 region has 16 residues. Trimming removed 3 bases from V and 2 bases from J; junction bases left unmatched: 7. CDR1 and CDR2 from the germline V gene are LNHDA and SQIVND (reference sequence).

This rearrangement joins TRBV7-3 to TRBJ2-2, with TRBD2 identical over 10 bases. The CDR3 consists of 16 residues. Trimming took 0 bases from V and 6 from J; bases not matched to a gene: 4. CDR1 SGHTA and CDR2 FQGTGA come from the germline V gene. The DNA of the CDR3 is TGTGCCAGCAGCTTAACCCCTAGCGGGAGTTCCGGGGAGCTGTTTTTT. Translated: CASSLTPSGSSGELFF.